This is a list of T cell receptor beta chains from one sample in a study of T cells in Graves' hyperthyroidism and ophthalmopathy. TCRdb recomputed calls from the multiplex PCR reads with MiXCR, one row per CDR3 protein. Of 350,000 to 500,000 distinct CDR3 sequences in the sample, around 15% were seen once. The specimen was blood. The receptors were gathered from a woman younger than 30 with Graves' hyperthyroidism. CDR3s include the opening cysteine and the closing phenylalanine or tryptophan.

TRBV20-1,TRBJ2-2,CSARVVAGLNTGELFF
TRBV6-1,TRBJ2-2,CASSQKVGTVRSGELFF
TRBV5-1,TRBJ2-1,CASSLWREAYNEQFF
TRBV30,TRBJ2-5,CAWSAVRGLETQYF
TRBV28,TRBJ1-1,CASSHARTEAFF
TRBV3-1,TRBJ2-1,CASSRIGQLTPNEQFF
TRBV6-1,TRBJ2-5,CASSRQEEETQYF
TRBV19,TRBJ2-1,CASSLWTSGREDEQFF
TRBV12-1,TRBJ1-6,CASSWGDRTSSYNSPLHF
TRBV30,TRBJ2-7,CAWSTGTGDYEQYF
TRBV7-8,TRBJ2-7,CASSFGTSFLYEQYF
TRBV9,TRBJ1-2,CASSQPEGGSPYGYTF
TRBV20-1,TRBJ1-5,CSVRTGGNQPQHF
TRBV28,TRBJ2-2,CASRVQGEGTGELFF
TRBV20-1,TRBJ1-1,CSARVGGSDTEAFF
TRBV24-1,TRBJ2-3,CATSDFKRGGTDTQYF
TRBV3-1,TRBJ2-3,CASSQEQRSTDTQYF
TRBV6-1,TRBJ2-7,CASSRTSGTYKQYF
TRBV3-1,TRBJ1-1,CASSRLGSRDTEAFF
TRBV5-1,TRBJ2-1,CASSSDLVTNEQFF
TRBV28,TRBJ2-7,CASSSGRRSAQYF
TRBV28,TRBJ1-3,CASSFQTGVGNTIYF
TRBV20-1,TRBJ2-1,CSARDASRGGSYNEQFF
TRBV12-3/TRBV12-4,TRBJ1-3,CASSSTGFGGNTIYF
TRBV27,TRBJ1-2,CASSPKTGSSYGYTF
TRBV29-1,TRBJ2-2,CSVRTGSNTGELFF
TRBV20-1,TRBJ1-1,CSASPTGQEDTEAFF
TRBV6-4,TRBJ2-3,CASSEQGTDTQYF
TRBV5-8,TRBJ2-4,CASSLYGAEDIQYF
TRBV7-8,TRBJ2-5,CASSDTGLASQETQYF
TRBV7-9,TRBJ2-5,CASSFSGDRETQYF
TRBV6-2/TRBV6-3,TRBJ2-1,CASSQQGVHEQFF
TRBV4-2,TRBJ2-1,CASSQSEGLAGAPPYNEQFF
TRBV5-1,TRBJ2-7,CASSLGREGYEQYF
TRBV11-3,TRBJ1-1,CASSRDGGDTEAFF
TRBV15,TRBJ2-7,CATSSKLLNYEQYF
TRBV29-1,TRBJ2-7,CSALGGVAYEQYF
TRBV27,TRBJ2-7,CASSPRRAGYEQYF
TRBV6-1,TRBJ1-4,CASRPLRSLTTNEKLFF
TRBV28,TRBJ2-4,CASSFLRGSVKNIQYF
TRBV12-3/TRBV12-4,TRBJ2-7,CASRLTGERYEQYF
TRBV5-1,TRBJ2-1,CASSKTGLRDNEQFF
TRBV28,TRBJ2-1,CASSYLAGVNEQFF
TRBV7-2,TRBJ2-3,CASSLQTTSTDTQYF
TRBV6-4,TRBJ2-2,CASSDRGAGEAGELFF
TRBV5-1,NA,CASSLGSYEQFF
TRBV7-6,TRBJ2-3,CASSSARGGDGTDTQYF
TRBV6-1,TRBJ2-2,CASRGRNTGELFF
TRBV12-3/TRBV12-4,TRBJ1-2,CASSRFTGDNYGYTF
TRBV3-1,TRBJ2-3,CASSQRGGSGDTQYF
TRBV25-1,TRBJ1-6,CASRSLGSSYNSPLHF
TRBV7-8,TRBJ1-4,CASSLTRVGQGARGEKLFF
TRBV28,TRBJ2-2,CASLGQPNTGELFF
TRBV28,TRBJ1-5,CASSLNRLEINQPQHF
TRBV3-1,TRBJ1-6,CASSQDRTGTLHF